These 8 T cell receptor beta chains originate from one sample sequenced in a study of T cell clonotyping in hematopoietic cell transplantation. Indicated time point: recipient sample about 28 days before transplant, after cytoreduction. Profiled with immunoSEQ multiplex PCR; TCRdb holds only in-frame clones, not every one. Among about 45,000 clones listed, 80% to 85% were seen once. Sequencing used peripheral blood mononuclear cells, obtained before stem cell transplant. The receptor source for this set is a man between 60 and 75 years old with myelodysplastic syndrome. Some clones in this sample may be carry-over from other donors' samples.

The CDR3 DNA sequence: TGTGCCAGCAGCCTACCCTCGAGGTACGAGCAGTACTTC. Amino acids: CASSLPSRYEQYF. The V and J genes are TRBV11-2 and TRBJ2-7; D uncertain. The germline V gene encodes CDR1 SGHAT and CDR2 FQNNGV. This CDR3 has 13 amino acids. V shed 5 bases and J shed 4 bases, with 12 bases lying between them. Full variable domain (rest looked up from reference TRBV11-2 and TRBJ2-7): EAGVAQSPRYKIIEKRQSVAFWCNPISGHATLYWYQQILGQGPKLLIQFQNNGVVDDSQLPKDRFSAERLKGVDSTLKIQPAKLEDSAVYLCASSLPSRYEQYFGPGTRLTVT.

The chain uses TRBV21-1 and TRBJ1-1. TRBV21-1 is a recognized pseudogene. The CDR3 runs 15 residues. In DNA form, the CDR3 reads TGTGCCAGCAGCAAAGCCTTCCATCAGAACACTGAAGCTTTCTTT. Protein product: CASSKAFHQNTEAFF.

V usage is TRBV5-6 and J usage is TRBJ2-2; 12 nucleotides align to TRBD2. This CDR3 has 16 residues. J lost 4 bases, V lost 4 bases, and 5 bases had no gene match. CDR1 and CDR2 from the germline V gene are SGHDT and YYEEEE. The CDR3 nucleotides read TGTGCCAGCAGCCGGACTAGCGGGGCACTCACCGGGGAGCTGTTTTTT. Protein: CASSRTSGALTGELFF.

The chain carries TRBV20-1 and TRBJ1-1; D is undetermined. Trimming took off 0 bases at V and 8 bases at J, with 4 bases between the two ends. CDR1 is DFQATT and CDR2 is SNEGSKA in the germline V gene (reference sequence). CDR3 length: 10 residues. The CDR3: CSARDNEAFF. In DNA form, the CDR3 reads TGCAGTGCTAGAGACAACGAAGCTTTCTTT.

This chain links TRBV4-3 with TRBJ2-7, with D perhaps matching TRBD2 (6 bases). The CDR3 length is 15 residues. The V end was cut by 1 base, the J end by 4 bases, with 14 bases between. Germline lookup yields CDR1 LGHNA and CDR2 YSLEER. The CDR3 sequence: CASSQGLGGRYEQYF. The CDR3 DNA is TGCGCCAGCAGCCAAGGGCTGGGGGGAAGATACGAGCAGTACTTC.

The CDR3 sequence: CASSLYYAGGELFF. The CDR3, as DNA: TGTGCCAGCAGCCTTTACTACGCCGGCGGGGAGCTGTTTTTT. This rearrangement joins TRBV7-2 to TRBJ2-2; D not resolved. The CDR3 covers 14 residues. Germline values: CDR1 SGHTA, CDR2 FQGNSA. V lost 5 bases, J lost 7 bases, and 14 bases lay in between. Complete variable domain (other parts from reference TRBV7-2 and TRBJ2-2): GAGVSQSPSNKVTEKGKDVELRCDPISGHTALYWYRQSLGQGLEFLIYFQGNSAPDKSGLPSDRFSAERTGGSVSTLTIQRTQQEDSAVYLCASSLYYAGGELFFGEGSRLTVL.

The CDR3 sequence is CASSLGGGNQPQHF. The DNA of the CDR3 is TGTGCCAGCAGCTTAGGGGGGGGGAATCAGCCCCAGCATTTT. The chain combines TRBV7-6 with TRBJ1-5; D is possibly TRBD1 (5 bases). V gave up 1 base and J gave up 4 bases, with 8 bases separating them. Per the germline V gene, CDR1 is SGHVS and CDR2 is FNYEAQ. The CDR3 is 14 amino acids.

The chain combines TRBV29-1 with TRBJ1-1, with 7 bases matching TRBD1. The ends lost 3 bases at V and 2 bases at J; junction bases unmatched: 3. The CDR3 has 13 amino acids. Germline lookup yields CDR1 SQVTM and CDR2 ANQGSEA. Here the CDR3 DNA reads TGCAGCGTTGATCGACAGGGAAACACTGAAGCTTTCTTT. Amino acids: CSVDRQGNTEAFF.